These 28 T cell receptor beta chains were all obtained from the same sample, sequenced in a study of liver allograft versus peripheral blood T cells (dated by TCRdb to about 2020). With regard to the full study: In liver transplant recipients, the study looked at T cell receptor repertoires in the peripheral blood and set them against the repertoires found within the transplanted livers.

The sequencer was an Illumina MiSeq. TCRdb reprocessed the public reads (quality trimming at Q25 with fastp, clone calling with MiXCR) and kept in-frame beta chains. Identical CDR3 proteins give one entry, which carries the most common genes and DNA. The sample table records about 670 distinct CDR3 sequences; 38% of these occur just once. The ten largest clones take up 77% of the sample. The receptors stem from a human patient who had a liver transplant. After transplantation, some T cells may belong to the graft donor instead of the recipient.

In its sample, this clonotype ranks as hyperexpanded. This chain connects TRBV18 to TRBJ2-3; D remains ambiguous. This CDR3 region has 17 residues. CDR1 is KGHSH, CDR2 LQKENI, per germline. The germline V and J ends were trimmed by 2 bases and 2 bases, with 17 bases remaining between them. CDR3 nucleotide sequence: TGTGCCAGCTCACCAATCAGTACGGCAGAGAACACAGATACGCAGTATTTT. Translated, it gives CASSPISTAENTDTQYF.

This clonotype was found once. An end of the junction does not agree with germline; a read error may underlie this. The rearrangement uses TRBV6-1 and TRBJ1-1; D is perhaps TRBD1 (5 bases). This CDR3 comprises 15 residues. Germline CDR1 and CDR2: MNHNS and SASEGT. CDR3: CASSDGVGVTDSQYF. In DNA, the CDR3 is TGTGCCAGCAGTGATGGGGTAGGGGTCACAGATTCGCAGTACTTT.

This clonotype has a handful of counts. The chain recombines TRBV14 with TRBJ1-1; D unclear. CDR3 length: 12 amino acids. Trimming stripped 0 bases from V and 5 bases from J, with 4 bases between. CDR1 and CDR2 (germline): SGHDN, FVKESK. DNA of the CDR3: TGTGCCAGCAGCCAAGATTGGACTGAAGCTTTCTTT. Encoded protein: CASSQDWTEAFF.

This clonotype appeared once. J is TRBJ2-7 and V is TRBV7-9; 9 positions agree with TRBD1. The CDR3 is 14 residues long. V was pared by 5 bases and J by 1 base, with 3 bases of the junction left unmatched. Germline loops: CDR1 SEHNR, CDR2 FQNEAQ (reference sequence). CDR3 DNA sequence: TGTGCCAGCAGCCGGACAGGGGAGTCCTACGAGCAGTACTTC. Translating it yields CASSRTGESYEQYF.

CDR3 region: CAWSVWDRGSGANVLTF. In nucleotides, the CDR3 is TGTGCCTGGAGTGTATGGGACAGGGGCTCTGGGGCCAACGTCCTGACTTTC. This chain links TRBV30 with TRBJ2-6, with 10 positions matching TRBD1. The CDR3 is made up of 17 amino acids. Trimming took 0 bases from V and 0 from J; bases not matched to a gene: 2. The V gene's germline CDR1 is GTSNPN and CDR2 SVGIG (reference sequence).

This clonotype occurred a few times. The genes are TRBV24-1 and TRBJ2-2, with 9 bases matching TRBD1. The CDR3 loop spans 16 amino acids. Trimming cost V 3 bases and J 6 bases; bases outside gene matches: 7. Germline V gives CDR1 KGHDR, CDR2 SFDVKD. The CDR3, as DNA: TGTGCCACCAGTGATCCGGGACAGGGTTTCTCCGGGGAGCTGTTTTTT. The encoded protein is CATSDPGQGFSGELFF.

This clonotype turned up a few times. The rearrangement joins TRBV6-1 to TRBJ1-1; D is unclear. The V end lost 3 bases, the J end lost 5 bases, and 10 bases lay between the germline ends. The CDR3 contains 13 residues. Germline lookup yields CDR1 MNHNS and CDR2 SASEGT. The CDR3 loop is CASSDGGWTEAFF. In nucleotides, the CDR3 is TGTGCCAGCAGTGATGGCGGGTGGACTGAAGCTTTCTTT.

There are many counts of this clonotype. This chain's CDR3 is CASSEPSPRLFF. The CDR3 DNA reads TGTGCCAGCAGTGAACCCAGTCCTCGGCTGTTTTTT. The chain employs TRBV6-1 and TRBJ2-2; D not certain. CDR1 and CDR2 (germline): MNHNS, SASEGT. Deletions cut 2 bases from V and 13 bases from J, with 11 bases between. The CDR3 is 12 amino acids.

The chain links TRBV6-1 to TRBJ1-2; a possible D gene is TRBD1 (5 bases). V was clipped by 5 bases and J by 4 bases, with 14 bases between them. The CDR3 is 14 amino acids. The germline V gene has CDR1 MNHNS and CDR2 SASEGT. In DNA form, the CDR3 reads TGTGCCAGCAGTTACGGGGGGGTAACCTATGGCTACACCTTC. Translated: CASSYGGVTYGYTF.

The chain links TRBV5-6 to TRBJ1-6; D possibly corresponds to TRBD1 (5 bases). The CDR3 consists of 15 residues. The V gene's germline CDR1 is SGHDT and CDR2 YYEEEE. The V and J ends lost 0 bases and 10 bases respectively, with 14 bases between them. CDR3 DNA sequence: TGTGCCAGCAGCTTGGACGGCAGGGTAGAATCACCCCTCCACTTT. This translates into CASSLDGRVESPLHF. Full variable domain (outside the CDR3, taken from reference TRBV5-6 and TRBJ1-6): DAGVTQSPTHLIKTRGQQVTLRCSPKSGHDTVSWYQQALGQGPQFIFQYYEEEERQRGNFPDRFSGHQFPNYSSELNVNALLLGDSALYLCASSLDGRVESPLHFGNGTRLTVT.

The chain links TRBV19 to TRBJ2-3; D is undetermined. Germline V gene data show CDR1 as LNHDA and CDR2 as SQIVND (reference sequence). CDR3 length equals 12 residues. Trimming stripped 5 bases from V and 6 bases from J, with 9 bases between. The CDR3 DNA sequence: TGTGCCAGTAGTTCGAGTTCGGATACGCAGTATTTT. Translating it yields CASSSSSDTQYF. Complete variable domain (other parts from reference TRBV19 and TRBJ2-3): DGGITQSPKYLFRKEGQNVTLSCEQNLNHDAMYWYRQDPGQGLRLIYYSQIVNDFQKGDIAEGYSVSREKKESFPLTVTSAQKNPTAFYLCASSSSSDTQYFGPGTRLTVL.

The table lists this clonotype with a few counts. The CDR3 bases are TGTGCCACCAGTGATTTGAGGAGGACGAACACTGAAGCTTTCTTT. This sequence encodes CATSDLRRTNTEAFF. This rearrangement joins TRBV24-1 to TRBJ1-1, with unresolved D. In germline, CDR1 is KGHDR, CDR2 SFDVKD. Between the trimmed V and J ends, which lost 0 bases and 1 base, there was a span of 8 bases. The CDR3 has 15 amino acids.

This clonotype was seen more than once but under ten times. The V and J genes are TRBV7-9 and TRBJ1-1, with a possible D match to TRBD1 (6 bases). There are 12 residues in the CDR3. Looked up from germline, CDR1 is SEHNR and CDR2 is FQNEAQ (reference sequence). V lost 3 bases and J lost 11, with 13 bases in between. CDR3 residues: CASSFGGRWAFF. CDR3 DNA sequence: TGTGCCAGCAGCTTCGGGGGGCGCTGGGCTTTCTTT.

This clonotype was seen only a few times. V gene TRBV6-1 combines with J gene TRBJ2-3; 8 bases match TRBD2. The CDR3 length is 17 residues. The germline CDR1 and CDR2 sequences are MNHNS and SASEGT. V shed 0 bases, J shed 3 bases, and the junction held 8 bases outside the gene matches. The CDR3 nucleotides are TGTGCCAGCAGTGAAGCGCTTGGAGCGGGAGTGACAGATACGCAGTATTTT. As protein: CASSEALGAGVTDTQYF.

This sequence joins TRBV19 and TRBJ2-7, with D uncertain. This CDR3 contains 13 residues. Germline V lookup: CDR1 LNHDA, CDR2 SQIVND (reference sequence). The V and J ends lost 1 base and 3 bases respectively, with 7 bases between them. CDR3 DNA: TGTGCCAGTAGTATAGTCCCAGGCTACGAGCAGTACTTC. Translating gives CASSIVPGYEQYF.

This clonotype was seen a few times. V and J are TRBV27 and TRBJ2-1; 8 positions agree with TRBD2. J lost 6 bases, V lost 2 bases, and 6 bases had no gene match. The CDR3 spans 15 residues. Germline CDR1 reads MNHEY; CDR2 reads SMNVEV (reference sequence). CDR3 nucleotides: TGTGCCAGCAGTTTAACAGCGGGGGCCTTCAATGAGCAGTTCTTC. Amino acid sequence: CASSLTAGAFNEQFF.

This clonotype turned up a few times. The CDR3 DNA sequence: TGTGCCAGCAGCTTGACAGGGACCTACGAGCAGTACTTC. Its translation: CASSLTGTYEQYF. The chain employs TRBV5-4 and TRBJ2-7, with D perhaps matching TRBD1 (6 bases). The germline V and J ends were trimmed by 1 base and 2 bases, with 7 bases remaining between them. The germline V gene has CDR1 SGHNT and CDR2 YYREEE (reference sequence). The CDR3 sequence is 13 residues long.

Only a few counts were recorded for this clonotype. CDR3 protein: CASSRVSLNTEAFF. For the CDR3, the DNA is TGTGCCAGCAGCAGGGTAAGCTTGAACACTGAAGCTTTCTTT. J is TRBJ1-1 and V is TRBV5-6; unclear D gene. V was cut by 4 bases and J by 0 bases, with 10 bases left in between. Germline assignment: CDR1 SGHDT and CDR2 YYEEEE. The CDR3 extends over 14 amino acids. Full variable domain (outside the CDR3, taken from reference TRBV5-6 and TRBJ1-1): DAGVTQSPTHLIKTRGQQVTLRCSPKSGHDTVSWYQQALGQGPQFIFQYYEEEERQRGNFPDRFSGHQFPNYSSELNVNALLLGDSALYLCASSRVSLNTEAFFGQGTRLTVV.

This clonotype showed up just once. The CDR3, as DNA: TGTGCCAGCTCACCAAATACCCGGGAACAAGCGATAGGTACGCAGTATTTT. This gives the protein CASSPNTREQAIGTQYF. The chain uses TRBV18 and TRBJ2-3; perhaps TRBD2 as D (5 bases). This CDR3 comprises 17 residues. V gave up 2 bases and J gave up 8 bases, with 23 bases separating them. Germline assignment: CDR1 KGHSH and CDR2 LQKENI.

V is TRBV24-1 and J is TRBJ1-1, with D unresolved. The CDR3 contains 17 residues. Germline V CDR1 and CDR2: KGHDR, SFDVKD. Trimming left V 4 bases short and J 2 bases short, with 19 bases between. The CDR3 coding sequence is TGTGCCACCAGTGAATTACTACGCCAACAGACCAACACTGAAGCTTTCTTT. Amino acids: CATSELLRQQTNTEAFF.

By share, this clonotype counts as medium-sized. This chain connects TRBV9 to TRBJ2-1, with D hard to call. This CDR3 has 16 amino acids. Germline V lookup: CDR1 SGDLS, CDR2 YYNGEE. The V and J ends lost 0 bases and 3 bases respectively, with 13 bases between them. CDR3 sequence reads: CASSVGAGENYNEQFF. CDR3 in DNA: TGTGCCAGCAGCGTAGGGGCTGGCGAAAACTACAATGAGCAGTTCTTC.

In its sample, this clonotype was seen a few times. This chain links TRBV10-3 with TRBJ2-2, with D perhaps TRBD2 (5 bases). Between the trimmed V and J ends, which lost 2 bases and 6 bases, there was a span of 7 bases. Germline V gene lookup returns CDR1 ENHRY and CDR2 SYGVKD. This CDR3 comprises 13 residues. The CDR3 loop is CAISEKRAGELFF. As DNA, the CDR3 is TGTGCCATCAGTGAGAAGAGGGCCGGGGAGCTGTTTTTT.

This chain joins TRBV19 and TRBJ2-7; TRBD1 aligns across 9 bases. CDR3 length: 13 residues. With 5 bases clipped from V and 3 bases from J, the junction kept 2 bases outside the gene matches. Germline CDR1 reads LNHDA; CDR2 reads SQIVND (reference sequence). Here the CDR3 reads CASSGTGYYEQYF. The CDR3, as DNA: TGTGCCAGTAGTGGGACAGGGTACTACGAGCAGTACTTC.

The chain joins TRBV10-3 to TRBJ1-3; D unresolved. Between the trimmed V and J ends, which lost 0 bases and 4 bases, there was a span of 7 bases. Germline V gene lookup returns CDR1 ENHRY and CDR2 SYGVKD. CDR3 size: 14 residues. CDR3 amino acids: CAISESSQGNTIYF. CDR3 in DNA: TGTGCCATCAGTGAGTCGAGTCAGGGAAACACCATATATTTT.

The chain joins TRBV30 to TRBJ1-3, with D perhaps matching TRBD1 (6 bases). The ends were cut back, 1 base at V and 3 bases at J, with 16 bases in the middle. Germline V gives CDR1 GTSNPN, CDR2 SVGIG (reference sequence). This CDR3 has 16 residues. The CDR3 is CAWSALLGGYGNTIYF. As DNA, the CDR3 is TGTGCCTGGAGTGCCCTATTGGGGGGCTATGGAAACACCATATATTTT.

This clonotype was detected only a few times. The V and J genes are TRBV18 and TRBJ2-2; D is ambiguous. Germline loops: CDR1 KGHSH, CDR2 LQKENI. Trimming cost V 1 base and J 7 bases, with 4 bases left between them. CDR3 length: 12 residues. CDR3 in amino acids: CASSPLGGELFF. CDR3 sequence (DNA): TGTGCCAGCTCACCACTCGGCGGGGAGCTGTTTTTT.

This clonotype counts as medium-sized. The chain employs TRBV18 and TRBJ1-1; 9 bases fit TRBD1. The CDR3 spans 15 residues. Germline trimming cut 3 bases from V and 2 bases from J; bases unmatched to any gene: 4. In germline, CDR1 is KGHSH, CDR2 LQKENI. CDR3: CASSPRDRVNTEAFF. The DNA of the CDR3 is TGTGCCAGCTCACCCCGGGACAGGGTCAACACTGAAGCTTTCTTT. Full variable domain (outside the CDR3, taken from reference TRBV18 and TRBJ1-1): NAGVMQNPRHLVRRRGQEARLRCSPMKGHSHVYWYRQLPEEGLKFMVYLQKENIIDESGMPKERFSAEFPKEGPSILRIQQVVRGDSAAYFCASSPRDRVNTEAFFGQGTRLTVV.

This clonotype was seen more than once but under ten times. The rearrangement joins TRBV12-3 or TRBV12-4 to TRBJ2-5, with D unclear. The CDR3 covers 12 residues. V shed 8 bases and J shed 4 bases, with 11 bases lying between them. CDR3 in amino acids: CASGMVGETQYF. The CDR3 nucleotides are TGTGCCAGCGGGATGGTGGGAGAGACCCAGTACTTC.